The present entry profiles one T cell receptor (beta chain) with its context. Its antigen is currently unknown. The TRBV12-4/TRBJ1-2 clonotypes were amplified using barcode primers with ligated adaptors. MiXCR, run by TCRdb on the multiplex PCR reads, gives a single entry per CDR3 protein. The sample includes more than 450 distinct CDR3 sequences, approximately 20% of them seen just once. CD25-based Treg depletion was applied to purified naive CD4+ T cells. Study observations and caveats: Greatest tumor Treg TCR overlap was with tumor naive CD4+ cells. The TCR gene usage of tumor memory CD4+ T cells clustered together with blood and lymph node memory CD4+ cells and with lymph node naive CD4+ cells.

The CDR3 has 12 residues. The junction had 5 bases not matched to a gene; V was cut back by 8 bases and J by 7 bases. The chain combines TRBV12-3 or TRBV12-4 with TRBJ1-2; 9 bases line up with TRBD1. This receptor was identified in a female donor with breast cancer. Sequenced material: naive CD4+ T cells sorted from blood. Subset: naive CD4+ T cells, CD4+CD45RA+CD25-. The CDR3 DNA is TGTGCCAGCGGGACAGGGACAGGTGGCTACACCTTC. Protein product: CASGTGTGGYTF.